The present T cell receptor beta chain was sequenced within a study of T cells after yellow fever vaccination. Whole-study results and caveats: Re-detected after boosting: most primary clones, approximately 97% of CD4 and 80% to 90% of CD8. Within FACS-sorted repertoires, abundant clonotypes contaminating from the bulk population could be present. The CD4 compartment and the CD8 compartment contained a small share of clonotypes in common.

The TCR cDNA carried a universal primer site and UMIs from 5'RACE template switching. TCRdb redid the calling of the 5' RACE reads with MiXCR, one entry per CDR3 protein. The repertoire consists of under 600,000 distinct CDR3 sequences, with approximately 15% occurring once and the leading ten covering around 15%. The trim removed 3 bases at V and 4 bases at J, leaving 9 bases unmatched. This CDR3 contains 15 residues. Germline loops: CDR1 SGHRS, CDR2 YFSETQ. The table lists this clonotype with many counts. Its antigen is still unknown. The origin of this receptor is a man aged 30 to 45 who received the YFV17D yellow fever vaccine. Sample: PBMCs, taken on the day of the yellow fever booster vaccination. The V call is TRBV5-1, the J call TRBJ2-7, with 8 nucleotides matching TRBD1. The CDR3 sequence is CASSYSGTGPYEQYF. The CDR3 DNA is TGCGCCAGCAGCTATTCCGGGACAGGACCATACGAGCAGTACTTC.